This T cell receptor (beta chain) was obtained from a study of T cell repertoires in cytomegalovirus infection. Turning to the study itself: Both a matching HLA type and CMV infection were indicated by public TCR beta signatures. Study-level points and caveats: Across the ex vivo response, the dominant clonotypes were HLA-C-restricted CMV-specific TCR beta clonotypes. Individuals carrying CMV plus the relevant HLA were identified by cumulative frequency of public TCR beta families.

About this clonotype: Its antigen is not identified.

TCRdb reprocessed the reads with MiXCR, giving one entry per CDR3 protein. The data contain around 290,000 distinct CDR3 sequences, roughly 25% of them singletons. The sample taken for sequencing was PBMCs. The receptor was derived from a human donor in good health (CMV status not recorded). Some clones in this sample may be carry-over from other donors' samples.

Here the CDR3 reads CASTQRGGTGMNTEAFF. CDR3 nucleotide sequence: TGTGCCAGCACACAAAGGGGGGGGACAGGGATGAACACTGAAGCTTTCTTT. The chain carries TRBV2 and TRBJ1-1, with 9 bases identical to TRBD1. V was pared by 7 bases and J by 0 bases, with 12 bases of the junction left unmatched. CDR1 and CDR2 (germline): SNHLY, FYNNEI. The length of the CDR3 is 17 residues.